This T cell receptor (beta chain) was identified during a study of glioma-infiltrating T cells after dendritic cell vaccination. The repertoire was sequenced with immunoSEQ multiplex PCR; TCRdb's copy has only in-frame clones and lacks some. The table shows tens of thousands of clones, with approximately 80% occurring only once. Specified time point: after dendritic cell vaccination, including at tumor progression/relapse. All glioblastoma patients lacked an isocitrate dehydrogenase mutation. Germline CDR1 and CDR2: SGHRS and YFSETQ. Trimming removed 0 bases from V and 2 bases from J; junction bases left unmatched: 2. This CDR3 spans 15 amino acids. This clone was seen a few times.

The chain uses TRBV5-1 and TRBJ2-3, with TRBD2 identical over 8 bases. The sequenced sample was blood, obtained after dendritic cell vaccination. This clonotype was sampled from a human donor with glioblastoma. This chain's CDR3 is CASSLERGYTDTQYF. In DNA form, the CDR3 reads TGCGCCAGCAGCTTGGAGCGGGGGTACACAGATACGCAGTATTTT.